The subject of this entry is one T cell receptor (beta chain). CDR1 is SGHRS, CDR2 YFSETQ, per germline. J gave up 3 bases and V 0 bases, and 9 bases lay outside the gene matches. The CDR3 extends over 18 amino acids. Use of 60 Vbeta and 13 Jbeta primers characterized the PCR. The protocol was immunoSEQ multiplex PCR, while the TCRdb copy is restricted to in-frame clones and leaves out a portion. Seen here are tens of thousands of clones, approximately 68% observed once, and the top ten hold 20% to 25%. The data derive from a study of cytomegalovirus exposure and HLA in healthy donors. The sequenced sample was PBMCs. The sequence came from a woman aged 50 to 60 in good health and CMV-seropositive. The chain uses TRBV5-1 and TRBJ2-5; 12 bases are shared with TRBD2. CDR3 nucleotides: TGCGCCAGCAGCTTGGATCCTAGCGGGGGGGCCAAAGAAGAGACCCAGTACTTC. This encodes CASSLDPSGGAKEETQYF.